The clone carrying this T cell receptor (beta chain) was observed a single time. The target antigen is unknown. Libraries were prepared by immunoSEQ multiplex PCR; TCRdb keeps only in-frame clonotypes and omits some of them. The profile shows some 92,000 clones, around 86% of them singletons. The ends were cut back, 3 bases at V and 2 bases at J, with 7 bases in the middle. Germline V gene lookup returns CDR1 MNHEY and CDR2 SMNVEV (reference sequence). The CDR3 length is 13 residues. Receiving focal radiation plus CTLA-4 blockade with ipilimumab were patients who had chemo-refractory metastatic non-small-cell lung cancer. This record comes from a study of radiotherapy plus CTLA-4 blockade in lung cancer. Across the study: Overall, less than 20% of patients showed an objective response, while 25% to 35% attained disease control.

Study results and limitations: The best prediction of response reportedly came from early blood T cell clone dynamics, with interferon-beta.

The specimen comprised peripheral blood, sampled from a patient treated with radiotherapy plus ipilimumab. This TCR derives from a human donor with non-small cell lung cancer who had a partial response to radiotherapy plus ipilimumab. The chain employs TRBV27 and TRBJ1-2; D unresolved. CDR3 coding DNA: TGTGCCAGCAGTTTCACACAAAACTATGGCTACACCTTC. It translates to CASSFTQNYGYTF.